The entry below describes one TCR beta chain. This entry is derived from a study of blood T cell repertoires in COVID-19. The germline gives CDR1 MRHNA, CDR2 SNTAGT. V gave up 6 bases and J gave up 9 bases, with 12 bases separating them. The CDR3 is 12 residues long. Individuals drawn from 20 to 30 US areas were roughly 18 to 95 years old. Participants' reported clinical history set cohort assignment. Authors' methods: Reference gene primer amplification in the assay estimated nucleated cell counts. Assay: immunoSEQ multiplex PCR; the TCRdb copy retains only in-frame clones and omits some. V, J and clone size reflect that table, while D and trimming were determined from the DNA. The data contain roughly 500,000 clones, 88% of them singletons.

The sequence derives from a woman aged 60-70 years who had recovered from COVID-19. Material: PBMCs or T cells enriched from blood (not recorded which). The chain carries TRBV6-4 and TRBJ2-1; a possible D gene is TRBD2 (6 bases). CDR3 in amino acids: CASSPGGGEQFF. CDR3 nucleotides: TGTGCCAGCAGCCCCGGGGGAGGTGAGCAGTTCTTC.